This entry is about one T cell receptor (beta chain). These data originate in a study of blood T cell repertoires in COVID-19. Overall study: Specimens from acute and convalescent COVID-19 originated in the United States, Italy and Spain. Nucleic acid was either cDNA or gDNA, and it came from T cells, B-cell-depleted T cells, or PBMCs.

The length of the CDR3 is 13 residues. Per the germline V gene, CDR1 is MNHNS and CDR2 is SASEGT. V was pared by 1 base and J by 13 bases, with 13 bases between. Data came from immunoSEQ multiplex PCR; TCRdb stores just in-frame clones and leaves some out. The sample has about 220,000 clones; about 85% are singletons. Clinical history reported by participants formed the basis on which cohorts were assigned. Either two negative PCRs, clearance, or symptom resolution qualified Cohort 3 donors as recovered. This sequence joins TRBV6-1 and TRBJ1-4; D possibly corresponds to TRBD1 (6 bases). The receptor's source is a woman in her 30s who had recovered from COVID-19. The material sequenced was PBMCs or T cells enriched from blood (not recorded which). This CDR3 reads CASSEVQGKRLFF. CDR3 coding DNA: TGTGCCAGCAGTGAAGTACAGGGAAAAAGACTGTTTTTT.